The 7 T cell receptor beta chains below all came from one sample that was sequenced in a study of control samples from healthy donors and cancer patients. TCRdb's copy holds only in-frame clones and misses some; the assay was immunoSEQ multiplex PCR. This sample has some 100,000 clones, with around three quarters found just once. The sequenced material came from blood. Receptor source: a woman in her twenties or thirties in good health.

This chain joins TRBV4-2 and TRBJ2-7, with 7 bases matching TRBD2. Germline assignment: CDR1 LGHNA and CDR2 YNFKEQ. The V and J ends lost 8 bases and 1 base, in that order; junction bases with no gene match: 8. This CDR3 has 14 amino acids. CDR3 sequence reads: CASRTSSGSYEQYF. Written as DNA, the CDR3 is TGTGCCAGCCGGACTAGTTCAGGGTCCTACGAGCAGTACTTC.

The CDR3 reads CASSRTAAGGSYNEQFF. The CDR3 DNA sequence: TGTGCCAGCTCCCGAACCGCGGCGGGGGGGTCCTACAATGAGCAGTTCTTC. The chain joins TRBV18 to TRBJ2-1, with 9 positions matching TRBD2. CDR1 is KGHSH and CDR2 is LQKENI in the germline V gene. J was trimmed by 1 base and V by 6 bases; bases with no gene match: 10. CDR3 size: 17 residues.

This CDR3 reads CASSSRGEAGELFF. DNA for the CDR3: TGTGCCAGTAGTAGCCGGGGTGAGGCCGGGGAGCTGTTTTTT. V usage is TRBV19 and J usage is TRBJ2-2, with D perhaps TRBD2 (5 bases). Germline values: CDR1 LNHDA, CDR2 SQIVND (reference sequence). This CDR3 contains 14 residues. V shed 4 bases and J shed 6 bases, with 12 bases lying between them.

This clone was detected once. The chain uses TRBV2 and TRBJ2-3; D is possibly TRBD1 (6 bases). The CDR3 extends over 14 amino acids. From germline, CDR1 is SNHLY and CDR2 FYNNEI. Trimming cost V 5 bases and J 4 bases, with 13 bases left between them. The CDR3 sequence is CASSRDISADTQYF. The CDR3 bases are TGTGCCAGCAGTAGGGACATCTCCGCAGATACGCAGTATTTT.

The chain carries TRBV19 and TRBJ1-1; D gene unclear. The CDR3 consists of 14 residues. Per the germline V gene, CDR1 is LNHDA and CDR2 is SQIVND (reference sequence). The V gene lost 4 bases and the J gene lost 2 bases, with 11 bases spanning the gap. The CDR3 coding sequence is TGTGCCAGTAGTACCCTCAAAGAAAACACTGAAGCTTTCTTT. Translating it yields CASSTLKENTEAFF.

The chain is built from TRBV7-2 and TRBJ1-2; 8 bases are shared with TRBD1. V dropped 5 bases and J dropped 2; count of bases not matched to a gene: 4. This CDR3 has 14 amino acids. Germline CDR1 reads SGHTA; CDR2 reads FQGNSA. The CDR3, as DNA: TGTGCCAGCAGCCTACAGGGGGGAAACTATGGCTACACCTTC. Encoded protein: CASSLQGGNYGYTF.

V usage is TRBV7-2 and J usage is TRBJ1-6; D uncertain. Germline V gene sequence: CDR1 SGHTA, CDR2 FQGNSA. The ends were cut back, 4 bases at V and 0 bases at J, with 7 bases in the middle. The CDR3 length is 15 residues. The CDR3 DNA follows: TGTGCCAGCAGCTCCCCCCGCTCCTATAATTCACCCCTCCACTTT. The encoded protein is CASSSPRSYNSPLHF.